The entry that follows covers one TCR beta chain sequence. Its antigen is currently unknown. The data were taken from a study of T cell responses to AZD1222 COVID-19 vaccine. General study results and limits: The donor group comprised mostly white British people and more females; the analysis possibly underestimated clonal diversity.

Clones were sequenced by immunoSEQ multiplex PCR, and TCRdb holds only the in-frame ones, with some missing. The top ten clones hold 6% to 8% of a sample with some 120,000 clones, less than 90% of them seen once. Sequenced material: peripheral blood, taken on day 0 of AZD1222 vaccination. This clonotype was sampled from an adult in good health.

In DNA, the CDR3 is TGTGCCAGCACCCCTCTTGCGGGAGGTGAGCAGTTCTTC. This translates into CASTPLAGGEQFF. The chain combines TRBV3-1 (or the pseudogene TRBV3-2) with TRBJ2-1, with 8 bases that match TRBD2. The trim removed 7 bases at V and 9 bases at J, leaving 8 bases unmatched. The CDR3 is 13 residues long. Germline CDR1 LGHDT, CDR2 YNNKEL (reference sequence).